The 30 T cell receptor beta chains given below trace back to one sample, sequenced in a study of blood T cell repertoires in COVID-19. Produced via immunoSEQ multiplex PCR; TCRdb's table is partial and in-frame only. This sample has 110,000 to 150,000 clones, with around 90% found just once. Sequencing was carried out using peripheral blood. These receptor sequences come from a human donor in a cohort sampled during active COVID-19.

The genes are TRBV30 and TRBJ1-1; D ambiguous. Germline-derived CDR1 and CDR2 are GTSNPN and SVGIG (reference sequence). The CDR3 totals 13 residues. The V end lost 8 bases, the J end lost 2 bases, and 15 bases lay between the germline ends. CDR3: CARQEGGNTEAFF. The DNA for the CDR3 is TGTGCCCGGCAGGAGGGCGGCAACACTGAAGCTTTCTTT.

The chain employs TRBV6-5 and TRBJ1-2; no reliable D call. Germline CDR1 reads MNHEY; CDR2 reads SVGAGI. The length of the CDR3 is 14 residues. V lost 4 bases, J lost 0 bases, and 9 bases lay in between. Here the CDR3 reads CASSSGIPNYGYTF. The CDR3 DNA is TGTGCCAGCAGTTCCGGGATCCCTAACTATGGCTACACCTTC.

The J gene is TRBJ2-7, the V gene TRBV18; 9 bases match TRBD2. V lost 2 bases to trimming and J lost 3 bases; unmatched junction nucleotides: 2. The CDR3 covers 14 residues. Looked up from germline, CDR1 is KGHSH and CDR2 is LQKENI. DNA of the CDR3: TGTGCCAGCTCACCAGGGACTAGCAGCTACGAGCAGTACTTC. Translated, it gives CASSPGTSSYEQYF.

The V gene is TRBV7-6, the J gene TRBJ2-1, with 11 bases aligning to TRBD1. V shed 5 bases and J 8 bases; nucleotides not matched to a gene: 8. The length of the CDR3 is 15 residues. The germline V gene has CDR1 SGHVS and CDR2 FNYEAQ. The CDR3 DNA sequence: TGTGCCAGCAGCCTGGGTGGACAGGGGGCCGATGAGCAGTTCTTC. This translates into CASSLGGQGADEQFF.

The chain couples TRBV7-2 to TRBJ1-5; D is possibly TRBD1 (6 bases). Germline lookup yields CDR1 SGHTA and CDR2 FQGNSA. This CDR3 comprises 15 residues. V gave up 1 base and J gave up 7 bases, with 14 bases separating them. The CDR3 protein is CASSLGGLRNQPQHF. The CDR3, as DNA: TGTGCCAGCAGCTTAGGGGGGCTACGGAACCAGCCCCAGCATTTT.

The CDR3 loop is CASGLTDTQYF. The CDR3 DNA reads as TGTGCCAGCGGACTAACAGATACGCAGTATTTT. This sequence joins TRBV27 and TRBJ2-3; D possibly corresponds to TRBD2 (6 bases). The CDR3 has 11 amino acids. Trimming removed 8 bases at V and 3 bases at J, with 6 bases between. CDR1 is MNHEY and CDR2 is SMNVEV in the germline V gene (reference sequence).

The chain combines TRBV30 with TRBJ2-7; 8 nucleotides align to TRBD2. The V gene's germline CDR1 is GTSNPN and CDR2 SVGIG (reference sequence). The ends lost 6 bases at V and 2 bases at J; junction bases unmatched: 6. This CDR3 contains 13 residues. The CDR3 loop reads CACERGRTYEQYF. The CDR3 coding sequence is TGTGCCTGCGAGCGGGGGAGGACCTACGAGCAGTACTTC.

The J gene is TRBJ2-1, the V gene TRBV7-9, with a weak D call TRBD1 (6 bases). CDR1 is SEHNR, CDR2 FQNEAQ, per germline (reference sequence). The CDR3 spans 12 residues. Between the trimmed V and J ends, which lost 3 bases and 10 bases, there was a span of 10 bases. CDR3 region: CASSLVGQEQFF. CDR3 coding DNA: TGTGCCAGCAGCTTGGTTGGACAGGAGCAGTTCTTC.

The chain has TRBV29-1 and TRBJ1-2, with D possibly matching TRBD1 (5 bases). Per germline, CDR1 SQVTM and CDR2 ANQGSEA. The CDR3 sequence is 13 residues long. The V end was cut by 4 bases, the J end by 1 base, with 10 bases between. CDR3 region: CSVGSQGNYGYTF. CDR3 bases: TGCAGCGTTGGAAGTCAGGGTAACTATGGCTACACCTTC.

The chain couples TRBV3-1 (or the pseudogene TRBV3-2) to TRBJ2-1; TRBD1 matches 10 bases. CDR3 length: 14 amino acids. Germline values: CDR1 LGHDT, CDR2 YNNKEL (reference sequence). V shed 4 bases, J shed 10 bases, and the junction held 7 bases outside the gene matches. DNA for the CDR3: TGTGCCAGCAGCCCGGGGACAGGGGAGCGAGAGCAGTTCTTC. Translation gives CASSPGTGEREQFF.

The chain couples TRBV4-2 to TRBJ2-5; tentative D call: TRBD1 (6 bases). V was shortened by 1 base and J by 0 bases, with 15 bases between the two germline ends. The CDR3 is 17 residues long. The germline gives CDR1 LGHNA, CDR2 YNFKEQ. CDR3 protein: CASSQGLGRGYQETQYF. DNA of the CDR3: TGTGCCAGCAGCCAAGGACTTGGAAGGGGGTACCAAGAGACCCAGTACTTC.

The genes are TRBV9 and TRBJ2-2; D call uncertain. This CDR3 has 16 residues. The V gene lost 0 bases and the J gene lost 0 bases, with 9 bases spanning the gap. Per the germline V gene, CDR1 is SGDLS and CDR2 is YYNGEE. CDR3 region: CASSVGPTTNTGELFF. The CDR3 DNA is TGTGCCAGCAGCGTAGGCCCCACAACGAACACCGGGGAGCTGTTTTTT.

The V gene is TRBV9, the J gene TRBJ1-1; TRBD1 agrees at 8 bases. V lost 4 bases to trimming and J lost 0 bases; unmatched junction nucleotides: 2. CDR3 length: 14 residues. CDR1 is SGDLS, CDR2 YYNGEE, per germline. The CDR3 DNA sequence: TGTGCCAGCAGCAGACAGGGGATGAACACTGAAGCTTTCTTT. It encodes CASSRQGMNTEAFF.

The CDR3 loop is CASSRARTYGYTF. The CDR3 DNA follows: TGTGCCAGCAGCCGGGCCAGGACTTATGGCTACACCTTC. V and J are TRBV3-1 (or the pseudogene TRBV3-2) and TRBJ1-2; D is unresolved. CDR1 LGHDT and CDR2 YNNKEL come from the germline V gene (reference sequence). The V end lost 4 bases, the J end lost 5 bases, and 11 bases lay between the germline ends. CDR3 length equals 13 residues.

The chain combines TRBV30 with TRBJ2-1; 11 nucleotides align to TRBD2. V trimming: 0 bases; J trimming: 8 bases; junction bases outside the gene matches: 6. The CDR3 spans 15 residues. CDR1 is GTSNPN, CDR2 SVGIG, per germline (reference sequence). The CDR3 nucleotides read TGTGCCTGGAGTGTTCTAGCGGGAGGACGGTATGAGCAGTTCTTC. Translating gives CAWSVLAGGRYEQFF.

The rearrangement uses TRBV18 and TRBJ1-6; TRBD1 matches 7 bases. J gave up 7 bases and V 4 bases, and 4 bases lay outside the gene matches. CDR1 KGHSH and CDR2 LQKENI come from the germline V gene. This CDR3 has 14 amino acids. The CDR3 coding sequence is TGTGCCAGCTCACAGGGACAGATGAATTCACCCCTCCACTTT. The encoded protein is CASSQGQMNSPLHF.

The chain recombines TRBV28 with TRBJ1-5; D is possibly TRBD1 (5 bases). CDR3 length equals 13 residues. The germline V gene has CDR1 MDHEN and CDR2 SYDVKM. V dropped 6 bases and J dropped 7 bases, with 13 bases sitting between them. The CDR3 nucleotides read TGTGCCAGCAGAGTCAGGGCCCGCCAGCCCCAGCATTTT. It is translated as CASRVRARQPQHF.

This CDR3 is CASSFRASGYTDTQYF. For the CDR3, the DNA is TGTGCCAGCAGCTTTCGGGCTAGCGGATACACAGATACGCAGTATTTT. This chain joins TRBV7-2 and TRBJ2-3; TRBD2 matches 7 bases. CDR3 length equals 16 residues. V dropped 3 bases and J dropped 2; count of bases not matched to a gene: 8. The germline CDR1 and CDR2 sequences are SGHTA and FQGNSA. Variable domain in full (rest from reference TRBV7-2 and TRBJ2-3): GAGVSQSPSNKVTEKGKDVELRCDPISGHTALYWYRQSLGQGLEFLIYFQGNSAPDKSGLPSDRFSAERTGGSVSTLTIQRTQQEDSAVYLCASSFRASGYTDTQYFGPGTRLTVL.

V is TRBV5-6 and J is TRBJ2-7, with a weak D call TRBD2 (5 bases). V dropped 5 bases and J dropped 8 bases, with 20 bases sitting between them. This CDR3 contains 14 residues. Germline CDR1 reads SGHDT; CDR2 reads YYEEEE. CDR3 loop: CASSSWRALGKQYF. DNA for the CDR3: TGTGCCAGCAGTTCGTGGCGGGCCCTGGGAAAGCAGTACTTC.

The chain has TRBV20-1 and TRBJ2-1; D unresolved. The germline V gene encodes CDR1 DFQATT and CDR2 SNEGSKA (reference sequence). V shed 6 bases and J shed 8 bases, with 11 bases lying between them. The CDR3 is made up of 11 amino acids. The CDR3 is CSATPRDEQFF. The CDR3 nucleotides are TGCAGTGCCACTCCCCGGGATGAGCAGTTCTTC.

The chain combines TRBV5-1 with TRBJ2-7; 7 bases line up with TRBD1. The CDR3 is 13 amino acids. Germline V gene data show CDR1 as SGHRS and CDR2 as YFSETQ. J was trimmed by 3 bases and V by 5 bases; bases with no gene match: 5. The CDR3: CASRVSGGYEQYF. The CDR3 nucleotides are TGCGCCAGCAGGGTCTCAGGGGGCTACGAGCAGTACTTC.

The rearrangement uses TRBV19 and TRBJ1-1; D is ambiguous. Germline V gives CDR1 LNHDA, CDR2 SQIVND (reference sequence). V was cut by 2 bases and J by 8 bases, with 9 bases left in between. CDR3 length equals 12 residues. The chain's CDR3 is CASSISTGEAFF. The CDR3 coding sequence is TGTGCCAGTAGTATATCCACGGGAGAAGCTTTCTTT.

The V gene is TRBV29-1, the J gene TRBJ2-1, with D possibly being TRBD2 (6 bases). Trimming took 1 base from V and 8 from J, leaving 12 bases between them. Germline CDR1 reads SQVTM; CDR2 reads ANQGSEA. The CDR3 extends over 13 amino acids. The CDR3 DNA reads TGCAGCGTTGAAGGACTATCGGGGGATGAGCAGTTCTTC. This translates into CSVEGLSGDEQFF.

V gene TRBV10-2 combines with J gene TRBJ1-3; TRBD1 agrees at 9 bases. The CDR3 contains 15 residues. Germline V gene lookup returns CDR1 WSHSY and CDR2 SAAADI. The trim removed 6 bases at V and 1 base at J, leaving 4 bases unmatched. In DNA form, the CDR3 reads TGCGCCAGCAGGCCGGGACAGGGTTCTGGAAACACCATATATTTT. Protein product: CASRPGQGSGNTIYF.

This clone was seen a few times. The genes are TRBV3-1 (or the pseudogene TRBV3-2) and TRBJ1-1, with no clear D. CDR1 and CDR2 (germline): LGHDT, YNNKEL (reference sequence). With 4 bases removed from V and 4 bases from J, the gap between germline ends came to 10 bases. This CDR3 comprises 13 residues. The CDR3 here is CASSRSGGTEAFF. CDR3 DNA: TGTGCCAGCAGCCGTTCAGGTGGCACTGAAGCTTTCTTT.

CDR3 DNA: TGCAGTGCTAGTGGTCCGTATCTAAAAATCGGAAACACCATATATTTT. Amino acid sequence: CSASGPYLKIGNTIYF. The chain couples TRBV20-1 to TRBJ1-3, with D hard to call. This CDR3 has 16 residues. V was cut by 3 bases and J by 4 bases, with 19 bases left in between. Germline loops: CDR1 DFQATT, CDR2 SNEGSKA (reference sequence).

With regard to this clone: The same CDR3 is also encoded by other DNA sequences in this sample. This chain links TRBV3-1 (or the pseudogene TRBV3-2) with TRBJ1-1; D is ambiguous. Germline lookup yields CDR1 LGHDT and CDR2 YNNKEL (reference sequence). This CDR3 contains 13 residues. V shed 2 bases and J shed 4 bases, with 8 bases lying between them. In nucleotides, the CDR3 is TGTGCCAGCAGCCAATCGGGTGTCACTGAAGCTTTCTTT. It is translated as CASSQSGVTEAFF.

V and J are TRBV10-1 and TRBJ2-1; 10 bases align to TRBD2. The CDR3 length is 15 residues. Germline V gene data show CDR1 as WNHNN and CDR2 as SYGVQD (reference sequence). The V segment lost 4 bases and the J segment 7 bases; nucleotides outside the gene matches: 7. CDR3 loop: CASSVVAGGPNEQFF. DNA of the CDR3: TGCGCCAGCAGTGTAGTAGCGGGAGGTCCTAATGAGCAGTTCTTC.

The chain is built from TRBV7-3 and TRBJ1-6; 8 bases agree with TRBD1. Germline V gives CDR1 SGHTA, CDR2 FQGTGA. The CDR3 is 14 residues long. The trim removed 5 bases at V and 10 bases at J, leaving 7 bases unmatched. CDR3 in amino acids: CASSLTGVESPLHF. For the CDR3, the DNA is TGTGCCAGCAGCCTGACAGGGGTCGAGTCACCCCTCCACTTT. Supplemented by reference TRBV7-3 and TRBJ1-6, the full variable domain reads GAGVSQTPSNKVTEKGKYVELRCDPISGHTALYWYRQSLGQGPEFLIYFQGTGAADDSGLPNDRFFAVRPEGSVSTLKIQRTERGDSAVYLCASSLTGVESPLHFGNGTRLTVT.

The V call is TRBV28, the J call TRBJ2-2; no clear D gene. In germline, CDR1 is MDHEN, CDR2 SYDVKM. Trimming took off 4 bases at V and 2 bases at J, with 11 bases between the two ends. This CDR3 has 15 residues. As DNA, the CDR3 is TGTGCCAGCAGTTCGCTGGGCCGTAACACCGGGGAGCTGTTTTTT. As protein: CASSSLGRNTGELFF.